These 26 T cell receptor beta chains came from one sample sequenced in a study of blood T cell repertoires in COVID-19 (dated by TCRdb to the early 2020s). Library generation was performed with the immunoSEQ multiplex PCR assay. Sourced from immuneACCESS, this table was stored by TCRdb with only in-frame sequences that have V and J called. A share of the clones is absent; for the studies checked, an unresolved V gene accounts for under half, and the remainder has no known explanation. This sample comprises some 380,000 clones, roughly 90% of them detected only once. Together, the top ten hold 6.5% of the sample. What was sequenced was peripheral blood. The receptors were sampled from a man younger than 35 with active or convalescent COVID-19.

This rearrangement joins TRBV19 to TRBJ1-3; D is uncertain. The length of the CDR3 is 15 residues. Per germline, CDR1 LNHDA and CDR2 SQIVND (reference sequence). Deletions cut 5 bases from V and 7 bases from J, with 18 bases between. For the CDR3, the DNA is TGTGCCAGTAGTCCCCGACTTGTATTTGGGAACACCATATATTTT. Its translation: CASSPRLVFGNTIYF.

The gene calls are TRBV28 and TRBJ1-5; D is ambiguous. The CDR3 has 15 amino acids. Germline CDR1 is MDHEN and CDR2 is SYDVKM. Trimming shortened V by 6 bases and J by 2 bases, and 14 bases separated the two germline ends. The CDR3 reads CASSPGRRGNQPQHF. For the CDR3, the DNA is TGTGCCAGCAGCCCGGGCCGGCGGGGCAATCAGCCCCAGCATTTT.

The chain combines TRBV6-5 with TRBJ1-5, with TRBD1 identical over 7 bases. CDR1 and CDR2 (germline): MNHEY, SVGAGI. Unmatched junction bases numbered 8, after V lost 0 bases and J lost 6 bases. This CDR3 is built from 16 residues. CDR3 residues: CASSYSRQGLTQPQHF. In nucleotides, the CDR3 is TGTGCCAGCAGTTACTCAAGACAGGGCCTAACTCAGCCCCAGCATTTT.

J is TRBJ1-2 and V is TRBV25-1; 7 nucleotides match TRBD1. Germline V CDR1 and CDR2: MGHDK, SYGVNS. There are 11 residues in the CDR3. V lost 8 bases, J lost 8 bases, and 5 bases stayed unmatched. The CDR3 DNA reads as TGTGCCAGCTCGACAGGGATCGGCTACACCTTC. Protein product: CASSTGIGYTF.

The J gene is TRBJ1-6, the V gene TRBV24-1; D call uncertain. The length of the CDR3 is 13 residues. Germline CDR1 and CDR2: KGHDR and SFDVKD. Trimming shortened V by 9 bases and J by 10 bases, and 15 bases separated the two germline ends. CDR3 nucleotide sequence: TGTGCCACCTCCTTGGGAGTCGGGTCACCCCTCCACTTT. Protein product: CATSLGVGSPLHF.

The V call is TRBV7-2, the J call TRBJ2-1, with 9 bases lining up with TRBD2. The germline V gene has CDR1 SGHTA and CDR2 FQGNSA. This CDR3 has 16 residues. V lost 4 bases, J lost 4 bases, and 8 bases stayed unmatched. The CDR3, as DNA: TGTGCCAGCAGCTCCTACAGCGGGGGGATTTACAATGAGCAGTTCTTC. Protein sequence: CASSSYSGGIYNEQFF.

The genes are TRBV20-1 and TRBJ2-7; 11 bases agree with TRBD2. The V and J ends lost 3 bases and 4 bases, in that order; junction bases with no gene match: 5. This CDR3 contains 14 residues. Germline loops: CDR1 DFQATT, CDR2 SNEGSKA (reference sequence). CDR3 residues: CSASLTSGVYEQYF. Written as DNA, the CDR3 is TGCAGTGCTAGTTTGACTAGCGGGGTGTACGAGCAGTACTTC.

CDR3 loop: CASRPTGRETQYF. CDR3 in DNA: TGTGCCAGCAGGCCCACAGGGCGGGAGACCCAGTACTTC. The rearrangement uses TRBV7-9 and TRBJ2-5; maybe TRBD1 (6 bases). Germline V gene lookup returns CDR1 SEHNR and CDR2 FQNEAQ (reference sequence). V was trimmed by 6 bases and J by 5 bases, leaving 13 bases between them. CDR3 length equals 13 residues.

This CDR3 reads CASSDQDSGNTIYF. CDR3 nucleotide sequence: TGTGCCAGCAGTGATCAGGACTCTGGAAACACCATATATTTT. This rearrangement joins TRBV27 to TRBJ1-3; no clear D. From germline, CDR1 is MNHEY and CDR2 SMNVEV (reference sequence). Trimming left V 5 bases short and J 0 bases short, with 8 bases between. The CDR3 consists of 14 residues.

The rearrangement joins TRBV19 to TRBJ1-5; D is uncertain. Germline V gene lookup returns CDR1 LNHDA and CDR2 SQIVND (reference sequence). The CDR3 is 17 residues long. The V end lost 6 bases, the J end lost 0 bases, and 18 bases lay between the germline ends. The CDR3 protein is CASSTKSTEYSNQPQHF. In DNA form, the CDR3 reads TGTGCCAGTAGCACCAAAAGCACCGAATATAGCAATCAGCCCCAGCATTTT.

CDR3 in amino acids: CASSLKPRGETQYF. The CDR3 coding sequence is TGTGCCAGCAGTTTAAAGCCCCGGGGGGAGACCCAGTACTTC. V and J are TRBV28 and TRBJ2-5; TRBD2 is a possible D gene (6 bases). Trimming stripped 2 bases from V and 5 bases from J, with 12 bases between. Germline V lookup: CDR1 MDHEN, CDR2 SYDVKM. The CDR3 sequence is 14 residues long.

The rearrangement joins TRBV6-2 or TRBV6-3 to TRBJ1-2; TRBD1 is a possible D gene (5 bases). The CDR3 totals 17 residues. With 2 bases removed from V and 0 bases from J, the gap between germline ends came to 16 bases. Germline-derived CDR1 and CDR2 are MNHEY and SVGEGT. This chain's CDR3 is CASSYRRGSSPNYGYTF. DNA for the CDR3: TGTGCCAGCAGTTACAGAAGGGGCAGCTCACCTAACTATGGCTACACCTTC.

The chain uses TRBV9 and TRBJ2-1; 10 positions agree with TRBD2. The CDR3 is 18 amino acids. V shed 0 bases and J 6 bases; nucleotides not matched to a gene: 12. Per germline, CDR1 SGDLS and CDR2 YYNGEE. CDR3 sequence reads: CASSVALGLAVPSNEQFF. The CDR3 coding sequence is TGTGCCAGCAGCGTAGCTCTCGGACTAGCGGTACCGTCCAATGAGCAGTTCTTC.

The J gene is TRBJ2-7, the V gene TRBV5-1, with 8 bases identical to TRBD1. CDR1 is SGHRS, CDR2 YFSETQ, per germline. V was pared by 4 bases and J by 5 bases, with 5 bases of the junction left unmatched. This CDR3 has 13 amino acids. The CDR3 spells CASSLMTGDEQYF. CDR3 sequence (DNA): TGCGCCAGCAGCCTAATGACAGGGGACGAGCAGTACTTC. Combining the CDR3 with reference TRBV5-1 and TRBJ2-7 gives the whole variable domain KAGVTQTPRYLIKTRGQQVTLSCSPISGHRSVSWYQQTPGQGLQFLFEYFSETQRNKGNFPGRFSGRQFSNSRSEMNVSTLELGDSALYLCASSLMTGDEQYFGPGTRLTVT.

The rearrangement links TRBV29-1 to TRBJ2-3; TRBD2 might be the D (5 bases). The germline V gene encodes CDR1 SQVTM and CDR2 ANQGSEA. V gave up 4 bases and J gave up 3 bases, with 17 bases separating them. The CDR3 contains 15 residues. CDR3 in DNA: TGCAGCGTTGCGGCTAGCTGGGTAGCGACAGATACGCAGTATTTT. Amino acids: CSVAASWVATDTQYF.

The V call is TRBV4-1, the J call TRBJ2-1; 10 nucleotides align to TRBD2. This CDR3 spans 17 amino acids. Germline CDR1 and CDR2: MGHRA and YSYEKL. With 2 bases clipped from V and 10 bases from J, the junction kept 14 bases outside the gene matches. CDR3 protein: CASSQLPLAGFGGEQFF. CDR3 DNA: TGCGCCAGCAGCCAACTACCACTAGCGGGATTTGGAGGGGAGCAGTTCTTC.

The chain links TRBV9 to TRBJ1-5; D not certain. The CDR3 length is 12 residues. From germline, CDR1 is SGDLS and CDR2 YYNGEE. The V gene lost 0 bases and the J gene lost 9 bases, with 7 bases spanning the gap. The CDR3, as DNA: TGTGCCAGCAGCGTAGGAGTCTTGCCCCAGCATTTT. Protein: CASSVGVLPQHF.

The V and J genes are TRBV4-2 and TRBJ1-1; D unresolved. The length of the CDR3 is 14 residues. CDR1 is LGHNA and CDR2 is YNFKEQ in the germline V gene. V was clipped by 4 bases and J by 1 base, with 10 bases between them. The CDR3 coding sequence is TGTGCCAGCAGCCGTGGAGGGCCGAACACTGAAGCTTTCTTT. Amino acid sequence: CASSRGGPNTEAFF.

The CDR3 spells CASSQVVADTQYF. CDR3 nucleotides: TGCGCCAGCAGCCAAGTTGTCGCAGATACGCAGTATTTT. The genes are TRBV4-3 and TRBJ2-3; D not certain. CDR3 length equals 13 residues. Per the germline V gene, CDR1 is LGHNA and CDR2 is YSLEER. V gave up 1 base and J gave up 4 bases, with 6 bases separating them.

V gene TRBV24-1 combines with J gene TRBJ2-1, with 11 positions matching TRBD2. Germline values: CDR1 KGHDR, CDR2 SFDVKD. CDR3 length equals 17 residues. V lost 3 bases to trimming and J lost 6 bases; unmatched junction nucleotides: 9. Here the CDR3 reads CATSDPRSGGAGNEQFF. The CDR3 DNA reads TGTGCCACCAGTGATCCCCGTAGCGGGGGGGCGGGCAATGAGCAGTTCTTC.

The genes are TRBV9 and TRBJ2-1; D is perhaps TRBD1 (5 bases). Trimming stripped 4 bases from V and 9 bases from J, with 14 bases between. Per the germline V gene, CDR1 is SGDLS and CDR2 is YYNGEE. The CDR3 extends over 13 amino acids. In nucleotides, the CDR3 is TGTGCCAGCAGCCGCATTAAGCAGGGTGAGCAGTTCTTC. It yields the protein CASSRIKQGEQFF.

This clone appeared once. V gene TRBV6-5 combines with J gene TRBJ2-7, with D tentatively TRBD1 (5 bases). V was shortened by 2 bases and J by 6 bases, with 8 bases between the two germline ends. The length of the CDR3 is 12 residues. Looked up from germline, CDR1 is MNHEY and CDR2 is SVGAGI. The DNA for the CDR3 is TGTGCCAGCAGTTACAGGGGCAGCGAGCAGTACTTC. The encoded protein is CASSYRGSEQYF.

This clone has a handful of counts. V gene TRBV7-2 combines with J gene TRBJ1-5; D unresolved. V gave up 0 bases and J gave up 9 bases, with 12 bases separating them. This CDR3 is built from 14 residues. Per germline, CDR1 SGHTA and CDR2 FQGNSA. The CDR3 nucleotides read TGTGCCAGCAGCTTAGCCCCCTCGAGCTGGCCCCAGCATTTT. Protein: CASSLAPSSWPQHF.

The rearrangement uses TRBV9 and TRBJ2-3, with D maybe TRBD1 (6 bases). In germline, CDR1 is SGDLS, CDR2 YYNGEE. The CDR3 totals 14 residues. Between the trimmed V and J ends, which lost 0 bases and 6 bases, there was a span of 11 bases. The CDR3 sequence is CASSVDLGADTQYF. As DNA, the CDR3 is TGTGCCAGCAGCGTAGATTTGGGGGCGGATACGCAGTATTTT.

The chain joins TRBV27 to TRBJ1-2; TRBD1 matches at 7 bases. J gave up 2 bases and V 3 bases, and 3 bases lay outside the gene matches. Per germline, CDR1 MNHEY and CDR2 SMNVEV (reference sequence). The length of the CDR3 is 14 residues. CDR3 protein: CASSFLQGNYGYTF. The CDR3 DNA sequence: TGTGCCAGCAGTTTTCTACAGGGGAACTATGGCTACACCTTC.

V usage is TRBV19 and J usage is TRBJ2-3; 9 nucleotides match TRBD2. The CDR3 is made up of 15 amino acids. V shed 4 bases and J 2 bases; nucleotides not matched to a gene: 4. Germline assignment: CDR1 LNHDA and CDR2 SQIVND (reference sequence). DNA of the CDR3: TGTGCCAGTAGTAACGCGGGGGGGATCACAGATACGCAGTATTTT. Residues: CASSNAGGITDTQYF.